These 18 T cell receptor beta chains share one sample of origin, sequenced in a study of CD8 T cells in Susac syndrome. RNA, at about 0.45 to 1 ug, was reverse transcribed with random hexamers. TCRdb processed the immunoSEQ multiplex PCR reads anew with MiXCR; each CDR3 protein has one entry. The repertoire has some 250,000 distinct CDR3 sequences, about 96% of them found once; the top ten carry around 0.1%. Sequenced sample: CD4+ T cells from PBMCs. The receptors derive from a human donor with Susac syndrome.

CDR3 region: CASSYRVSTEAFF. CDR3 in DNA: TGTGCCAGCAGTTACAGGGTATCCACTGAAGCTTTCTTT. V gene TRBV27 combines with J gene TRBJ1-1, with D possibly TRBD1 on 6 matching bases. V was cut by 4 bases and J by 4 bases, with 10 bases left in between. The CDR3 extends over 13 amino acids. In germline, CDR1 is MNHEY, CDR2 SMNVEV (reference sequence).

This rearrangement joins TRBV20-1 to TRBJ1-4; no reliable D call. CDR1 and CDR2 from the germline V gene are DFQATT and SNEGSKA (reference sequence). The V gene lost 2 bases and the J gene lost 0 bases, with 4 bases spanning the gap. The CDR3 contains 13 residues. CDR3 DNA: TGCAGTGCTAGAAGTACAACTAATGAAAAACTGTTTTTT. Translation: CSARSTTNEKLFF.

The table lists this clonotype with a count of one. This chain links TRBV29-1 with TRBJ1-1; D is uncertain. The V gene's germline CDR1 is SQVTM and CDR2 ANQGSEA. The CDR3 contains 12 residues. With 7 bases removed from V and 1 base from J, the gap between germline ends came to 10 bases. In nucleotides, the CDR3 is TGCAGCGCCTGGAAAGGGAACACTGAAGCTTTCTTT. This translates into CSAWKGNTEAFF.

The chain recombines TRBV29-1 with TRBJ1-5; D is ambiguous. V lost 1 base and J lost 11, with 15 bases in between. The CDR3 is 13 residues long. CDR1 SQVTM and CDR2 ANQGSEA come from the germline V gene. CDR3 loop: CSVEVAGQGAQHF. The DNA of the CDR3 is TGCAGCGTTGAAGTCGCAGGCCAAGGAGCCCAGCATTTT.

The chain carries TRBV6-2 or TRBV6-3 and TRBJ1-2; 9 nucleotides line up with TRBD1. The CDR3 consists of 14 residues. V lost 6 bases and J lost 7; bases outside the gene matches: 9. The germline V gene encodes CDR1 MNHEY and CDR2 SVGEGT. CDR3 sequence: CASRRTGEISGYTF. The CDR3 DNA reads as TGTGCCAGCAGACGGACAGGGGAGATCTCTGGCTACACCTTC.

The rearrangement uses TRBV19 and TRBJ2-1; D unresolved. V dropped 7 bases and J dropped 3 bases, with 13 bases sitting between them. CDR3 length: 14 residues. The V gene's germline CDR1 is LNHDA and CDR2 SQIVND (reference sequence). The CDR3 coding sequence is TGTGCCAGTAATCAGGATACCATCTACAATGAGCAGTTCTTC. Its protein product is CASNQDTIYNEQFF.

CDR3 protein: CASSLAFASTDTQYF. CDR3 nucleotides: TGTGCCAGCAGCTTAGCGTTTGCGAGCACAGATACGCAGTATTTT. The chain uses TRBV11-2 and TRBJ2-3; D is uncertain. Trimming pared 1 base from V and 0 bases from J, leaving 8 bases between. This CDR3 spans 15 amino acids. In germline, CDR1 is SGHAT, CDR2 FQNNGV.

The chain employs TRBV6-5 and TRBJ2-5; 7 bases agree with TRBD2. Germline CDR1 MNHEY, CDR2 SVGAGI. CDR3 length: 14 amino acids. Losses at the gene ends were 5 bases for V and 1 base for J; bases not matched to a gene: 4. Here the CDR3 reads CASSTERGQETQYF. In DNA, the CDR3 is TGTGCCAGCAGTACCGAGCGGGGCCAAGAGACCCAGTACTTC.

The J gene is TRBJ2-3, the V gene TRBV29-1; 9 positions match TRBD2. Germline CDR1 and CDR2: SQVTM and ANQGSEA. J was trimmed by 6 bases and V by 6 bases; bases with no gene match: 10. This CDR3 is built from 14 residues. In nucleotides, the CDR3 is TGCAGCGTCCGATCTAGCGGGAATAAGGATACGCAGTATTTT. It encodes CSVRSSGNKDTQYF.

The chain carries TRBV12-3 or TRBV12-4 and TRBJ1-2; 8 bases map to TRBD1. V gave up 8 bases and J gave up 8 bases; unmatched junction bases: 13. The CDR3 contains 14 residues. The CDR3 region is CASSNSGTGGGYTF. Written as DNA, the CDR3 is TGTGCCAGCTCAAACTCCGGGACAGGCGGAGGCTACACCTTC.

V usage is TRBV21-1 and J usage is TRBJ1-2; whether TRBD1, the table's D call, matches the DNA was not checked. TRBV21-1 has pseudogene status. The CDR3 sequence is 15 residues long. Here the CDR3 DNA reads TGTGCCAGCAGCAAAGGAACAGGGGGCAACTATGGCTACACCTTC. Protein: CASSKGTGGNYGYTF.

The genes are TRBV30 and TRBJ1-1; the D is unclear. Germline-derived CDR1 and CDR2 are GTSNPN and SVGIG (reference sequence). The CDR3 runs to 14 residues. The ends were cut back, 2 bases at V and 1 base at J, with 11 bases in the middle. The chain's CDR3 is CAWSQRHPNTEAFF. The CDR3 DNA sequence: TGTGCCTGGAGTCAACGACACCCGAACACTGAAGCTTTCTTT.

This chain links TRBV5-1 with TRBJ2-3; 7 nucleotides match TRBD2. Germline V CDR1 and CDR2: SGHRS, YFSETQ. The CDR3 spans 16 residues. Trimming took 1 base from V and 4 from J; bases not matched to a gene: 9. The DNA of the CDR3 is TGCGCCAGCAGCTTGATGGGCGGGAGATCCGCAGATACGCAGTATTTT. Translation: CASSLMGGRSADTQYF.

This chain uses TRBV12-3 or TRBV12-4 with TRBJ2-3; 9 bases fit TRBD2. The CDR3 loop spans 14 amino acids. V was pared by 6 bases and J by 2 bases, with 3 bases of the junction left unmatched. The CDR3 nucleotides read TGTGCCAGCAGGACTAGCGGTTCCACAGATACGCAGTATTTT. Protein sequence: CASRTSGSTDTQYF.

The CDR3 spells CASSVADSSAYEQYF. DNA of the CDR3: TGTGCCAGCAGCGTAGCGGACTCCTCCGCCTACGAGCAGTACTTC. J is TRBJ2-7 and V is TRBV9, with a weak D call TRBD2 (5 bases). Germline loops: CDR1 SGDLS, CDR2 YYNGEE. This CDR3 region has 15 residues. The V and J ends lost 0 bases and 2 bases respectively, with 12 bases between them.

V gene TRBV2 combines with J gene TRBJ2-7; D not certain. Per germline, CDR1 SNHLY and CDR2 FYNNEI. V dropped 6 bases and J dropped 5 bases, with 23 bases sitting between them. CDR3 size: 16 residues. This chain's CDR3 is CASSRDSRKEIHEQYF. In DNA form, the CDR3 reads TGTGCCAGCAGCCGCGACTCTAGGAAGGAGATTCACGAGCAGTACTTC.

The chain couples TRBV20-1 to TRBJ2-7, with TRBD1 identical over 8 bases. CDR1 is DFQATT and CDR2 is SNEGSKA in the germline V gene (reference sequence). CDR3 length: 13 amino acids. Unmatched junction bases numbered 9, after V lost 5 bases and J lost 6 bases. The CDR3 bases are TGCAGTGCTTCCGACAGGGGCAACGGCGAGCAGTACTTC. This sequence encodes CSASDRGNGEQYF.

This chain links TRBV20-1 with TRBJ2-6; TRBD1 agrees at 7 bases. The V gene end was trimmed by 2 bases and the J gene end by 0 bases; junction bases not matched to a gene: 7. CDR3 size: 17 residues. The germline gives CDR1 DFQATT, CDR2 SNEGSKA (reference sequence). CDR3 nucleotide sequence: TGCAGTGCTAGATCCTACGACAGGGCCTCTGGGGCCAACGTCCTGACTTTC. It codes for CSARSYDRASGANVLTF.